Below are 6 T cell receptor beta chains sequenced from a single sample in a study of blood T cell repertoires in COVID-19. The repertoire was sequenced with immunoSEQ multiplex PCR; TCRdb's copy has only in-frame clones and lacks some. The repertoire has hundreds of thousands of clones, less than 90% of them found once; the top ten carry around 13%. Sequenced: peripheral blood. These receptors originate from a woman between 70 and 85 years old with COVID-19, enrolled during active disease.

The V and J genes are TRBV6-6 and TRBJ2-7; TRBD2 agrees at 14 bases. V gave up 6 bases and J gave up 11 bases; unmatched junction bases: 6. This CDR3 is built from 13 residues. Germline V gives CDR1 MNHNY, CDR2 SVGAGI (reference sequence). CDR3 loop: CASRTGLAGAKYF. For the CDR3, the DNA is TGTGCCAGCAGGACGGGACTAGCGGGGGCTAAGTACTTC.

The chain carries TRBV5-1 and TRBJ2-5; D not certain. Germline V gene lookup returns CDR1 SGHRS and CDR2 YFSETQ. The CDR3 runs to 14 residues. Trimming cost V 1 base and J 2 bases, with 9 bases left between them. For the CDR3, the DNA is TGCGCCAGCAGCTTGTCGGGTTATCAAGAGACCCAGTACTTC. Translation gives CASSLSGYQETQYF.

The V gene is TRBV19, the J gene TRBJ1-4; no clear D. Germline lookup yields CDR1 LNHDA and CDR2 SQIVND (reference sequence). The CDR3 loop spans 13 amino acids. V gave up 4 bases and J gave up 5 bases, with 8 bases separating them. CDR3 DNA: TGTGCCAGTAGTAGGGAGAGGAATGAAAAACTGTTTTTT. Amino acid sequence: CASSRERNEKLFF.

The V call is TRBV27, the J call TRBJ2-7, with 7 bases lining up with TRBD1. With V trimmed by 6 bases and J by 0 bases, 8 bases remained unmatched. CDR3 length: 15 residues. Germline-derived CDR1 and CDR2 are MNHEY and SMNVEV (reference sequence). The CDR3 DNA follows: TGTGCCAGCAGACGACCCGGACAGGTCTCCTACGAGCAGTACTTC. It translates to CASRRPGQVSYEQYF.

Worth noting for this clone: Other DNA sequences from this sample encode an identical CDR3 as well. The V and J genes are TRBV7-2 and TRBJ2-7; 9 bases are shared with TRBD2. V lost 1 base, J lost 1 base, and 5 bases stayed unmatched. Germline CDR1 SGHTA, CDR2 FQGNSA. This CDR3 spans 16 amino acids. CDR3 sequence: CASSLVGGGDSYEQYF. For the CDR3, the DNA is TGTGCCAGCAGCTTAGTTGGCGGGGGGGATTCCTACGAGCAGTACTTC.

The chain links TRBV12-5 to TRBJ1-6; no definite D call. CDR3 size: 12 residues. The V gene lost 3 bases and the J gene lost 12 bases, with 9 bases spanning the gap. In germline, CDR1 is LGHNT, CDR2 FRNRAP. CDR3 in DNA: TGTGCTAGTGGTTTAAGAGGAGAACCCCTCCACTTT. This translates into CASGLRGEPLHF.